Detailed here is one TCR beta chain. Assay used: immunoSEQ multiplex PCR; TCRdb lists only in-frame clones, some missing. The data show roughly 2,000,000 clones, 90% to 95% seen once. The sample originates from a study of shared clonotypes between healthy human individuals. CD45RO negativity and positive selection for CCR7 defined naive CD8 cells, a population that excluded terminally differentiated effector memory CD45RA+ cells. The source material was naive CD8+ T cells from PBMCs. The TCR sequence derives from a man aged 18 to 35 in good health. Some clones in this sample may be carry-over from other donors' samples.

Here the CDR3 reads CASSDGGWTEAFF. As DNA, the CDR3 is TGTGCCAGCAGTGATGGGGGATGGACTGAAGCTTTCTTT. The chain joins TRBV6-1 to TRBJ1-1; TRBD1 might be the D (5 bases). CDR3 length equals 13 residues. CDR1 and CDR2 (germline): MNHNS, SASEGT. V dropped 3 bases and J dropped 5 bases, with 10 bases sitting between them.